What follows are 22 T cell receptor beta chains derived from one specimen sequenced in a study of T-cell reconstitution after alpha-beta-depleted transplantation in children. Unique molecular identifiers tagged the TCRbeta library. TCRdb analysed the PCR reads with MiXCR anew, one entry per CDR3 protein. The data hold approximately 1,000,000 distinct CDR3 sequences, with about 30% observed a single time. The starting material was PBMCs, mostly from graft donor cells, obtained 360 days after TCRalphabeta/CD19-depleted stem cell transplant. The receptors here all came from a boy younger than two who had a stem cell transplant for SCID, so the T cells may come from the graft donor.

The chain has TRBV9 and TRBJ2-7; tentatively, D is TRBD2 (5 bases). The ends were cut back, 4 bases at V and 5 bases at J, with 16 bases in the middle. This CDR3 contains 14 residues. CDR1 is SGDLS and CDR2 is YYNGEE in the germline V gene. The CDR3 DNA reads TGTGCCAGCAGCCCCTTGATTATCGGGGACGAGCAGTACTTC. It yields the protein CASSPLIIGDEQYF.

The J gene is TRBJ2-7, the V gene TRBV20-1; maybe TRBD2 (5 bases). The CDR3 covers 14 residues. The ends were cut back, 4 bases at V and 2 bases at J, with 15 bases in the middle. Germline assignment: CDR1 DFQATT and CDR2 SNEGSKA (reference sequence). The DNA for the CDR3 is TGCAGTGCTACCTATTCCGGGAATACCTACGAGCAGTACTTC. Protein: CSATYSGNTYEQYF.

This chain's CDR3 is CAATGTASRYNEQFF. CDR3 sequence (DNA): TGTGCCGCTACAGGGACGGCTAGCCGGTACAATGAGCAGTTCTTC. The chain carries TRBV28 and TRBJ2-1; D may be TRBD1 (6 bases). Germline CDR1 and CDR2: MDHEN and SYDVKM. Deletions cut 11 bases from V and 4 bases from J, with 21 bases between. The CDR3 totals 15 residues.

This sequence joins TRBV20-1 and TRBJ1-2, with D unclear. CDR3 length: 12 residues. Germline CDR1 is DFQATT and CDR2 is SNEGSKA (reference sequence). V was pared by 8 bases and J by 3 bases, with 13 bases between. The CDR3 region is CSNPSPDYGYTF. Written as DNA, the CDR3 is TGCAGTAATCCTAGTCCCGACTATGGCTACACCTTC.

The chain joins TRBV5-1 to TRBJ2-7, with unresolved D. The CDR3 consists of 14 residues. Germline assignment: CDR1 SGHRS and CDR2 YFSETQ. V shed 4 bases and J shed 6 bases, with 17 bases lying between them. CDR3 nucleotides: TGCGCCAGCAGCGCGGCCGGGCCTAGGGTCGAGCAGTACTTC. Translation: CASSAAGPRVEQYF. Full variable domain (remainder filled in from reference TRBV5-1 and TRBJ2-7): KAGVTQTPRYLIKTRGQQVTLSCSPISGHRSVSWYQQTPGQGLQFLFEYFSETQRNKGNFPGRFSGRQFSNSRSEMNVSTLELGDSALYLCASSAAGPRVEQYFGPGTRLTVT.

This clonotype was seen a handful of times. In DNA, the CDR3 is TGCGCCAGCAGCTTGGAGGGGGCGCCTAATGAAAAACTGTTTTTT. This encodes CASSLEGAPNEKLFF. The V gene is TRBV5-1, the J gene TRBJ1-4; 7 positions match TRBD1. J was trimmed by 3 bases and V by 0 bases; bases with no gene match: 2. CDR3 length: 15 residues. CDR1 is SGHRS, CDR2 YFSETQ, per germline. The complete variable domain, with remaining parts taken from reference TRBV5-1 and TRBJ1-4, reads KAGVTQTPRYLIKTRGQQVTLSCSPISGHRSVSWYQQTPGQGLQFLFEYFSETQRNKGNFPGRFSGRQFSNSRSEMNVSTLELGDSALYLCASSLEGAPNEKLFFGSGTQLSVL.

The chain recombines TRBV10-3 with TRBJ1-1; D is possibly TRBD1 (5 bases). V lost 4 bases, J lost 2 bases, and 14 bases lay in between. Germline CDR1 and CDR2: ENHRY and SYGVKD. This CDR3 has 15 residues. CDR3 sequence reads: CAISGRSGVNTEAFF. Here the CDR3 DNA reads TGTGCCATCAGTGGAAGGTCGGGGGTTAACACTGAAGCTTTCTTT.

The chain uses TRBV6-5 and TRBJ2-1; 16 positions match TRBD2. Germline V gene lookup returns CDR1 MNHEY and CDR2 SVGAGI. J gave up 9 bases and V 0 bases, and 5 bases lay outside the gene matches. The length of the CDR3 is 17 residues. In nucleotides, the CDR3 is TGTGCCAGCAGTTACTCTCGGGGACTAGCGGGGGGGAGTGAGCAGTTCTTC. Translation: CASSYSRGLAGGSEQFF.

The chain couples TRBV5-1 to TRBJ2-2; perhaps TRBD2 as D (6 bases). V lost 5 bases, J lost 4 bases, and 12 bases lay in between. The germline CDR1 and CDR2 sequences are SGHRS and YFSETQ. CDR3 length: 14 amino acids. In DNA, the CDR3 is TGCGCCAGCAGGACCCGGCGGGGCACCGGGGAGCTGTTTTTT. Its protein product is CASRTRRGTGELFF.

The chain carries TRBV3-1 and TRBJ2-5; 9 bases line up with TRBD1. Unmatched junction bases numbered 7, after V lost 5 bases and J lost 0 bases. Looked up from germline, CDR1 is LGHDT and CDR2 is YNNKEL (reference sequence). The CDR3 is made up of 16 amino acids. In DNA, the CDR3 is TGTGCCAGCAGCTATGACAGGGGGTTCAACCAAGAGACCCAGTACTTC. This gives the protein CASSYDRGFNQETQYF.

This clonotype was picked up a small number of times. The chain couples TRBV6-1 to TRBJ2-1; 9 nucleotides agree with TRBD1. V trimming: 7 bases; J trimming: 0 bases; junction bases outside the gene matches: 4. CDR3 size: 15 residues. CDR1 MNHNS and CDR2 SASEGT come from the germline V gene. The CDR3 DNA reads TGTGCCAGCACTGACAGGGGGTACTCCTACAATGAGCAGTTCTTC. Protein: CASTDRGYSYNEQFF.

The chain carries TRBV11-2 and TRBJ1-2; tentative D call: TRBD1 (6 bases). The germline CDR1 and CDR2 sequences are SGHAT and FQNNGV. The V end was cut by 1 base, the J end by 4 bases, with 10 bases between. The CDR3 spans 14 residues. CDR3 loop: CASSLGGGPYGYTF. The CDR3 DNA is TGTGCCAGCAGCTTAGGCGGGGGCCCCTATGGCTACACCTTC.

The chain has TRBV5-1 and TRBJ2-3; 10 bases match TRBD1. The V gene's germline CDR1 is SGHRS and CDR2 YFSETQ. The CDR3 spans 16 residues. Trimming took 4 bases from V and 3 from J; bases not matched to a gene: 8. The CDR3: CASSNQPGQGTDTQYF. The CDR3 coding sequence is TGCGCCAGCAGCAATCAACCGGGACAGGGGACAGATACGCAGTATTTT.

The chain is built from TRBV24-1 and TRBJ2-2; 8 bases map to TRBD1. CDR1 KGHDR and CDR2 SFDVKD come from the germline V gene. With V trimmed by 3 bases and J by 0 bases, 2 bases remained unmatched. This CDR3 spans 16 amino acids. The CDR3 spells CATSDGGQANTGELFF. In DNA, the CDR3 is TGTGCCACCAGTGATGGGGGACAGGCGAACACCGGGGAGCTGTTTTTT.

This chain links TRBV15 with TRBJ2-1; no clear D. From germline, CDR1 is LNHNV and CDR2 YYDKDF (reference sequence). Trimming stripped 1 base from V and 6 bases from J, with 7 bases between. This CDR3 has 13 amino acids. This chain's CDR3 is CATSRGGRNEQFF. In DNA form, the CDR3 reads TGTGCCACCAGCAGAGGAGGTCGCAATGAGCAGTTCTTC.

The chain joins TRBV4-2 to TRBJ2-1, with 8 bases fitting TRBD2. V shed 1 base and J 8 bases; nucleotides not matched to a gene: 7. CDR3 length: 15 residues. Germline CDR1 and CDR2: LGHNA and YNFKEQ. CDR3: CASSQAGGAFHEQFF. The CDR3 DNA is TGTGCCAGCAGCCAAGCCGGGGGGGCTTTTCATGAGCAGTTCTTC.

This clonotype was found a few times. The chain is built from TRBV9 and TRBJ2-6, with D possibly matching TRBD2 (5 bases). This CDR3 is 16 amino acids long. Per germline, CDR1 SGDLS and CDR2 YYNGEE. Trimming pared 1 base from V and 4 bases from J, leaving 12 bases between. CDR3 in amino acids: CASSVSRVRGANVLTF. The CDR3 DNA sequence: TGTGCCAGCAGCGTATCGAGGGTGAGAGGGGCCAACGTCCTGACTTTC.

The chain links TRBV4-1 to TRBJ2-7; TRBD2 aligns across 7 bases. Germline CDR1 MGHRA, CDR2 YSYEKL. V lost 0 bases, J lost 7 bases, and 12 bases stayed unmatched. There are 16 residues in the CDR3. Written as DNA, the CDR3 is TGCGCCAGCAGCCAAGATGAGAGACTAGCCGCCGTGGAGCAGTACTTC. Its protein product is CASSQDERLAAVEQYF.

The table lists this clonotype with a few counts. The chain recombines TRBV18 with TRBJ2-7; no firm D call. CDR3 size: 14 residues. Trimming stripped 9 bases from V and 0 bases from J, with 15 bases between. The V gene's germline CDR1 is KGHSH and CDR2 LQKENI. CDR3 residues: CASSPASSSYEQYF. The CDR3 DNA reads TGTGCCAGTAGTCCCGCTTCCAGCTCCTACGAGCAGTACTTC.

The DNA of the CDR3 is TGTGCCAGCAGCCATCTGTGGGGGGGCCATGGCAATGAGCAGTTCTTC. Its translation is CASSHLWGGHGNEQFF. V is TRBV6-2 or TRBV6-3 and J is TRBJ2-1; D possibly corresponds to TRBD2 (7 bases). The germline V and J ends were trimmed by 6 bases and 6 bases, with 21 bases remaining between them. The CDR3 is 16 residues long. In germline, CDR1 is MNHEY, CDR2 SVGEGT.

The CDR3 is CSAKGYTEAFF. The CDR3, as DNA: TGCAGTGCTAAGGGCTACACTGAAGCTTTCTTT. The genes are TRBV20-1 and TRBJ1-1; D call uncertain. CDR1 and CDR2 from the germline V gene are DFQATT and SNEGSKA (reference sequence). V lost 4 bases, J lost 3 bases, and 6 bases lay in between. The CDR3 runs to 11 residues.

This clonotype has only a few counts. The chain recombines TRBV10-3 with TRBJ2-7, with 7 bases lining up with TRBD2. From germline, CDR1 is ENHRY and CDR2 SYGVKD. The CDR3 is 15 residues long. Trimming at V came to 6 bases and at J to 3 bases, leaving 11 bases not matched to a gene. CDR3 sequence: CAISPLVGGVYEQYF. The CDR3 coding sequence is TGTGCCATCAGCCCACTAGTTGGGGGGGTCTACGAGCAGTACTTC.